Shown below are 18 T cell receptor beta chains from a single sample sequenced in a study of T cell repertoires in cytomegalovirus infection. These receptors have no known antigen. TCRdb recomputed calls from the reads with MiXCR, one row per CDR3 protein. The profile covers 200,000 or so distinct CDR3 sequences, with approximately 40% appearing a single time and approximately 60% taken by the ten largest. The source was CD8+ T cells from cultured PBMCs, collected from culture after CMV antigen stimulation. The source of these receptors is a human donor in good health (CMV status not recorded). Some clones in this sample may be carry-over from other donors' samples.

This clonotype has only a few counts. The chain has TRBV7-6 and TRBJ2-7; the D call may be TRBD1 or TRBD2 (5 bases each). V lost 1 base and J lost 3, with 13 bases in between. This CDR3 contains 15 residues. From germline, CDR1 is SGHVS and CDR2 FNYEAQ. The CDR3 spells CASSLEASGSYEQYF. Here the CDR3 DNA reads TGTGCCAGCAGCTTAGAGGCGTCAGGGAGCTACGAGCAGTACTTC.

V usage is TRBV10-3 and J usage is TRBJ2-5; 12 bases are a match to TRBD2. CDR3 length: 16 amino acids. The germline gives CDR1 ENHRY, CDR2 SYGVKD. The ends lost 0 bases at V and 5 bases at J; junction bases unmatched: 4. Written as DNA, the CDR3 is TGTGCCATCAGTGAGTCGGGAGGGACTAGCGGGGAGACCCAGTACTTC. Translated, it gives CAISESGGTSGETQYF.

CDR3 residues: CASSLGPYIEQYF. The CDR3 bases are TGTGCCAGTAGTCTTGGCCCATATATCGAGCAGTACTTC. This chain joins TRBV19 and TRBJ2-7; the D is unclear. Germline CDR1 reads LNHDA; CDR2 reads SQIVND (reference sequence). The CDR3 is 13 residues long. With 5 bases removed from V and 6 bases from J, the gap between germline ends came to 14 bases.

The chain joins TRBV7-8 to TRBJ2-4; TRBD1 or TRBD2 may be the D gene (5 bases each). This CDR3 spans 16 amino acids. Germline V gene data show CDR1 as SGHVS and CDR2 as FQNEAQ. Deletions cut 4 bases from V and 0 bases from J, with 13 bases between. The CDR3 reads CASSSRDLTAKNIQYF. The CDR3 region has the DNA TGTGCCAGCAGCTCCCGGGACCTTACAGCCAAAAACATTCAGTACTTC.

The V gene is TRBV4-1, the J gene TRBJ1-1, with TRBD1 identical over 7 bases. Per the germline V gene, CDR1 is MGHRA and CDR2 is YSYEKL. J was trimmed by 1 base and V by 0 bases; bases with no gene match: 2. This CDR3 has 15 amino acids. The CDR3, as DNA: TGCGCCAGCAGCCAAGACGGGACAGCGAACACTGAAGCTTTCTTT. Encoded protein: CASSQDGTANTEAFF.

This clonotype has a handful of counts. This sequence joins TRBV11-3 and TRBJ2-1, with D maybe TRBD2 (5 bases). Germline V gene lookup returns CDR1 SGHNT and CDR2 YENEEA. With 6 bases removed from V and 6 bases from J, the gap between germline ends came to 18 bases. The CDR3 spans 15 residues. The CDR3 spells CASSRGLRPSNEQFF. The CDR3 coding sequence is TGTGCCAGCAGTCGAGGACTGCGCCCCTCCAATGAGCAGTTCTTC.

This clonotype was seen at least ten times. This chain connects TRBV7-8 to TRBJ1-5; the D gene is possibly TRBD1 (6 bases). This CDR3 has 14 amino acids. Germline V gene sequence: CDR1 SGHVS, CDR2 FQNEAQ. The V gene lost 4 bases and the J gene lost 2 bases, with 9 bases spanning the gap. CDR3 loop: CASSSQGGNQPQHF. As DNA, the CDR3 is TGTGCCAGCAGCTCACAGGGTGGCAATCAGCCCCAGCATTTT.

The chain is built from TRBV24-1 and TRBJ2-2; D is perhaps TRBD1 (5 bases). Trimming removed 4 bases at V and 7 bases at J, with 9 bases between. The CDR3 length is 13 residues. Per germline, CDR1 KGHDR and CDR2 SFDVKD. CDR3: CATSDRRGGELFF. DNA of the CDR3: TGTGCCACCAGTGACCGAAGGGGCGGGGAGCTGTTTTTT.

This clonotype was recorded a few times. The chain employs TRBV4-2 and TRBJ1-1, with 7 bases identical to TRBD1. The V gene end was trimmed by 3 bases and the J gene end by 4 bases; junction bases not matched to a gene: 14. The CDR3 is 17 amino acids. CDR1 LGHNA and CDR2 YNFKEQ come from the germline V gene. Here the CDR3 reads CASSHASDRPGGTEAFF. The CDR3 DNA reads as TGTGCCAGCAGCCATGCCTCGGACAGGCCGGGGGGCACTGAAGCTTTCTTT.

This clonotype was picked up a small number of times. The chain combines TRBV4-1 with TRBJ2-3; TRBD2 matches at 9 bases. This CDR3 has 18 amino acids. With V trimmed by 4 bases and J by 3 bases, 14 bases remained unmatched. The germline V gene encodes CDR1 MGHRA and CDR2 YSYEKL. CDR3 sequence reads: CASSPGRGGLASTDTQYF. In DNA, the CDR3 is TGCGCCAGCAGCCCCGGCCGGGGGGGACTAGCATCTACAGATACGCAGTATTTT.

The rearrangement links TRBV20-1 to TRBJ2-5, with 10 bases aligning to TRBD2. Germline-derived CDR1 and CDR2 are DFQATT and SNEGSKA (reference sequence). V was pared by 6 bases and J by 2 bases, with 3 bases of the junction left unmatched. This CDR3 is 13 amino acids long. CDR3 in DNA: TGCAGTGCATTGACTAGCGGGCAAGAGACCCAGTACTTC. Protein product: CSALTSGQETQYF.

About this clonotype: One end of the junction does not line up with germline, which may come from a read error. V usage is TRBV7-8 and J usage is TRBJ2-1; D not certain. The germline V gene encodes CDR1 SGHVS and CDR2 FQNEAQ. CDR3 size: 16 residues. The CDR3 reads CASSSMGLGNYNDQFF. In DNA form, the CDR3 reads TGTGCAAGCAGCTCGATGGGCCTGGGGAACTACAATGATCAGTTCTTC.

This clonotype was seen ten or more times. The gene calls are TRBV7-8 and TRBJ2-7; 9 bases map to TRBD1. The CDR3 runs to 15 residues. Germline CDR1 is SGHVS and CDR2 is FQNEAQ. Trimming took 5 bases from V and 5 from J; bases not matched to a gene: 10. This CDR3 is CASSPLRQGGDEQYF. Here the CDR3 DNA reads TGTGCCAGCAGCCCTCTCCGACAGGGGGGGGACGAGCAGTACTTC. Using reference TRBV7-8 and TRBJ2-7 for the parts outside the CDR3, the full variable domain is GAGVSQSPRYKVAKRGQDVALRCDPISGHVSLFWYQQALGQGPEFLTYFQNEAQLDKSGLPSDRFFAERPEGSVSTLKIQRTQQEDSAVYLCASSPLRQGGDEQYFGPGTRLTVT.

This clonotype occurred many times. The chain joins TRBV7-2 to TRBJ2-5; no clear D. CDR3 length equals 17 residues. Germline V CDR1 and CDR2: SGHTA, FQGNSA. V lost 2 bases and J 3 bases, leaving 19 bases between the germline ends. The DNA for the CDR3 is TGTGCCAGCAGCTTAAGTGGCGTTACCGCTTTGGAAGAGACCCAGTACTTC. Amino acids: CASSLSGVTALEETQYF. The complete variable domain, with remaining parts taken from reference TRBV7-2 and TRBJ2-5, reads GAGVSQSPSNKVTEKGKDVELRCDPISGHTALYWYRQSLGQGLEFLIYFQGNSAPDKSGLPSDRFSAERTGGSVSTLTIQRTQQEDSAVYLCASSLSGVTALEETQYFGPGTRLLVL.

The V and J genes are TRBV7-6 and TRBJ2-7; D is tentatively TRBD1 or TRBD2 (6 bases each). CDR3 length: 14 residues. Germline V gene data show CDR1 as SGHVS and CDR2 as FNYEAQ. Deletions cut 7 bases from V and 2 bases from J, with 15 bases between. The CDR3 bases are TGTGCCAGCACGGGGGCAGGCGCAACCTACGAGCAGTACTTC. Translating it yields CASTGAGATYEQYF.

There are a few counts of this clonotype. V is TRBV25-1 and J is TRBJ2-3; D unresolved. The CDR3 is 16 amino acids. Germline V CDR1 and CDR2: MGHDK, SYGVNS. V was shortened by 8 bases and J by 5 bases, with 23 bases between the two germline ends. CDR3 bases: TGTGCCAGCTCGAAAAGAGGACCCTCCCTAAAAGATACGCAGTATTTT. Its translation: CASSKRGPSLKDTQYF.

The chain uses TRBV12-3 or TRBV12-4 and TRBJ2-1; 11 nucleotides align to TRBD1. The CDR3 loop spans 14 amino acids. The junction had 2 bases not matched to a gene; V was cut back by 6 bases and J by 4 bases. Here the CDR3 reads CASRDRGLYNEQFF. CDR3 in DNA: TGTGCCAGCAGGGACAGGGGGCTTTACAATGAGCAGTTCTTC.

The chain recombines TRBV11-1 with TRBJ2-5; D is possibly TRBD1 (8 bases). Trimming left V 5 bases short and J 3 bases short, with 16 bases between. From germline, CDR1 is SGHAT and CDR2 FQDESV (reference sequence). This CDR3 has 15 residues. Written as DNA, the CDR3 is TGTGCCAGCAGCCGTTCTACAGGGGGGGAAGAGACCCAGTACTTC. Its protein is CASSRSTGGEETQYF.